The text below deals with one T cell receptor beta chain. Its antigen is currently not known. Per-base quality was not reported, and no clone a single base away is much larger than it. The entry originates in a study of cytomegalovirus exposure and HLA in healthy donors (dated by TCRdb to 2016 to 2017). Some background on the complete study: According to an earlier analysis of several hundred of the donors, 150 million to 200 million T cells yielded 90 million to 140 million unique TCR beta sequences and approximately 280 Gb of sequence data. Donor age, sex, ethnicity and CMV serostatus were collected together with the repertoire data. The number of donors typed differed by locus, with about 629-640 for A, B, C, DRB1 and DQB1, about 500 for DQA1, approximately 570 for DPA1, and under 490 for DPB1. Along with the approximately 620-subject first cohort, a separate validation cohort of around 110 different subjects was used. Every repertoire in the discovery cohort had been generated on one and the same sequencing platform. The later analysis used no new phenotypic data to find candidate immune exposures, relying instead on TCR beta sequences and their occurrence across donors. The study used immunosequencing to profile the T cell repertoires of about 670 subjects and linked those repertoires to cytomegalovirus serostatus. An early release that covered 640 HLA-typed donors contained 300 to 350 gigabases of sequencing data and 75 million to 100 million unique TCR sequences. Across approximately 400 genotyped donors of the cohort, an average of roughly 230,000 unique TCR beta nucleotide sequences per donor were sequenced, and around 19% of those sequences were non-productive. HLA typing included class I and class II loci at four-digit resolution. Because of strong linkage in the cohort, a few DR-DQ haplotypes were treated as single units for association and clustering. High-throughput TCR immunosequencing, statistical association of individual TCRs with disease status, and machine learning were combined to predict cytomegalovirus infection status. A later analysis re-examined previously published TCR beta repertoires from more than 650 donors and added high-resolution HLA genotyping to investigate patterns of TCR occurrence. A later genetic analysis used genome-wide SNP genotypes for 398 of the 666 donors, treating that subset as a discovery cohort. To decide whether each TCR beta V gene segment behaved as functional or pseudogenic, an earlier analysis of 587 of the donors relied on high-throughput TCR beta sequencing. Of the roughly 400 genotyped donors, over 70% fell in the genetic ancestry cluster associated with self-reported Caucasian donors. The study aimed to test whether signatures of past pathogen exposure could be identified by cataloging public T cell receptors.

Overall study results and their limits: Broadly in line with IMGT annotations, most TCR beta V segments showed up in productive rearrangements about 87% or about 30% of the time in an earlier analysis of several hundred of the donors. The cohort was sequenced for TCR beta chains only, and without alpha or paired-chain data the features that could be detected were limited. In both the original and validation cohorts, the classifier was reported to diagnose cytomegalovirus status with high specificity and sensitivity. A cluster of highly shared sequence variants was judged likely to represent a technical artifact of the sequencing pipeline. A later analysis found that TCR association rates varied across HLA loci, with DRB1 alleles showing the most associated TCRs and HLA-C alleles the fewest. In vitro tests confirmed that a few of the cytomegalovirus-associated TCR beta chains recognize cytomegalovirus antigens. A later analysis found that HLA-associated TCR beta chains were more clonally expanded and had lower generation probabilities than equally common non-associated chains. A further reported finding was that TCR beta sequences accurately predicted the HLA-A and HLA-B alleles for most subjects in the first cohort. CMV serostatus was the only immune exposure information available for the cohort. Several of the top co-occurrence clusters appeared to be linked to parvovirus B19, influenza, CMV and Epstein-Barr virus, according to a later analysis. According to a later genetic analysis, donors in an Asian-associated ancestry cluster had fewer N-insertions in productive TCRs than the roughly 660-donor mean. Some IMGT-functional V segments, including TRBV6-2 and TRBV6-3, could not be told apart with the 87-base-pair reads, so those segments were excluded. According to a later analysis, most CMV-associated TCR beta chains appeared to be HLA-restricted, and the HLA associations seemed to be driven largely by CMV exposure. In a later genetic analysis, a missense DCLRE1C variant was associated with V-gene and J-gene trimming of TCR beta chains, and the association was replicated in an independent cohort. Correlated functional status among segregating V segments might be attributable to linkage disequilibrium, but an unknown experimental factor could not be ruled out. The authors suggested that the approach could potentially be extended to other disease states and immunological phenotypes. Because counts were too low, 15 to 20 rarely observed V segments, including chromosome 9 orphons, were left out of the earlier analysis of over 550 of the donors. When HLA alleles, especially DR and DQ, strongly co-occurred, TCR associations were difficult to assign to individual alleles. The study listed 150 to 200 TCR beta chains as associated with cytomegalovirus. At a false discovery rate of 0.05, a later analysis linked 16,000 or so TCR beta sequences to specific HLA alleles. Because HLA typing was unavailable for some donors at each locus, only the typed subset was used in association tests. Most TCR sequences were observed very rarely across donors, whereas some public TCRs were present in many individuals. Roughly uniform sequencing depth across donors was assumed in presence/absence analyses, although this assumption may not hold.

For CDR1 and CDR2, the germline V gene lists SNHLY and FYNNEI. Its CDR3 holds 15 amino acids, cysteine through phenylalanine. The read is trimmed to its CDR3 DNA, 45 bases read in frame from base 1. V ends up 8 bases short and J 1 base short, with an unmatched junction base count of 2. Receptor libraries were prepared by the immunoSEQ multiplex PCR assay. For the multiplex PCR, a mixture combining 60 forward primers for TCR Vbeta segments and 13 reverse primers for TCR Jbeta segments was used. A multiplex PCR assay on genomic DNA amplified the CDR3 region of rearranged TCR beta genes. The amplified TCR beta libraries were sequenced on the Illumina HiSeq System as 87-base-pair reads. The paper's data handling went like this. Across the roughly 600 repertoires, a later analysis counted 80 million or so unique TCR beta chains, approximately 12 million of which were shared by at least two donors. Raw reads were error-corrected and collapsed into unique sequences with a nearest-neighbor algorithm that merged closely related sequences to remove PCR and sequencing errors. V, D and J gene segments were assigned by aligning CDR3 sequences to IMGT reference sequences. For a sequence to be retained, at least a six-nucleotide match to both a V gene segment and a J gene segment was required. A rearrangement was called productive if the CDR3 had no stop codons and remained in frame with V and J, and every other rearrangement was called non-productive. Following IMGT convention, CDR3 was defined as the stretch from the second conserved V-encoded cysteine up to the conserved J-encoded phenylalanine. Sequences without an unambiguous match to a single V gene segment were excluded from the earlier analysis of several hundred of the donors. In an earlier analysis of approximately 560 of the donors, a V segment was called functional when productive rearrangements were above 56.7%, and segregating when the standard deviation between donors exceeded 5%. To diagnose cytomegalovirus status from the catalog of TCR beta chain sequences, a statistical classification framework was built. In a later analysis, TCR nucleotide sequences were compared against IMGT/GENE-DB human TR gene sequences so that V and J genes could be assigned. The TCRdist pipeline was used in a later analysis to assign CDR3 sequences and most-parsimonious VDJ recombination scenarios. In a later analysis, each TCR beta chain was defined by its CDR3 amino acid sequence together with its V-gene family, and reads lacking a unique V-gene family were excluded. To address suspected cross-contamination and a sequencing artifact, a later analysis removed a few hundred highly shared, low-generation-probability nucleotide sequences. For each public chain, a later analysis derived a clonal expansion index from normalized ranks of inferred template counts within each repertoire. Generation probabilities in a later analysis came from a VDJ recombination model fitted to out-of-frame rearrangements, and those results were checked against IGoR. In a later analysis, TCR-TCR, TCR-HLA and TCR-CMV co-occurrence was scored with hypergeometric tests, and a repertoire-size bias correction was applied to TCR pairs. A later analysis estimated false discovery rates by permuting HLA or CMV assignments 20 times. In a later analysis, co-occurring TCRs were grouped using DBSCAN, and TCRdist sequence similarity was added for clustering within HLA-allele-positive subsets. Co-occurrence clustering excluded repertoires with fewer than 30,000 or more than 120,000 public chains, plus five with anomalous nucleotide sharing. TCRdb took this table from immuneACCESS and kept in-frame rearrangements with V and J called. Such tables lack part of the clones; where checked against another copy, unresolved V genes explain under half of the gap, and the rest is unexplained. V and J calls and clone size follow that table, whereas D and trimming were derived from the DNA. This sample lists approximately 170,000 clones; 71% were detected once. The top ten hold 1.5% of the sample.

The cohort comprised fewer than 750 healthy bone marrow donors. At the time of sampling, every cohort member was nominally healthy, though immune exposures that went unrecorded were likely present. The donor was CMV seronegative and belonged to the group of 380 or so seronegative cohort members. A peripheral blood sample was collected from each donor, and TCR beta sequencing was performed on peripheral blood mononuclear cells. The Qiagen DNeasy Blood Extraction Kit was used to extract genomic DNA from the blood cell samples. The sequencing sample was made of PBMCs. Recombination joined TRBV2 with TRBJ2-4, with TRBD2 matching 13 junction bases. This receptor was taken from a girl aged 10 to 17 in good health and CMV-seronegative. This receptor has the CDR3 CASLTSGGAKNIQYF. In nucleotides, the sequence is TGTGCCAGCCTGACTAGCGGGGGGGCCAAAAACATTCAGTACTTC.